This T cell receptor beta chain was identified in a study of blood T cells in healthy people across ages. About the study: About one barcoded TCR beta cDNA was captured per two T cells.

A second PCR of roughly 7 to 11 cycles used a sample-barcoded 5' primer and a J-beta primer mix. From the 5' RACE reads, TCRdb called clonotypes with MiXCR, one entry per CDR3 protein. The profile covers hundreds of thousands of distinct CDR3 sequences, with roughly 64% appearing a single time and about 20% taken by the ten largest. This clonotype was seen once. The antigen is not known. Germline-derived CDR1 and CDR2 are DFQATT and SNEGSKA (reference sequence). This CDR3 region has 14 residues. Study conclusions and caveats: TCR beta diversity was tightly associated with the proportion of naive T cells. Without sorted subsets, naive and antigen-experienced compartments could not be conclusively compared.

The receptor was derived from a young man in good health. The source material was blood. This rearrangement joins TRBV20-1 to TRBJ2-1; possibly TRBD1 or TRBD2 for D (5 bases each). The DNA end favors TRBJ2-7, so the J call may be wrong. CDR3 nucleotides: TGCAGTGCTAGATCCCGGGGCCTCTACAATGAGCAGTACTTC. As protein: CSARSRGLYNEQYF.